This T cell receptor (beta chain) was identified during a study of long-term antiretroviral therapy in people with HIV. Study-wide results and limits: Pre-ART clonal expansion yielded clones that dominated the repertoire at all time points.

At the survey level, the v3.0 immunoSEQ assay was run. This table comes from immunoSEQ multiplex PCR, and its TCRdb copy is limited to in-frame clones, with some not included. The sample carries about 10,000 clones, more than 80% recorded once. As to this clone: What it binds is not known.

This sequence was found in a middle-aged man with HIV. The sequences come from unsorted PBMCs, collected 0.7 years after starting antiretroviral therapy.

Here the CDR3 reads CASSFRGLDTQYF. For the CDR3, the DNA is TGTGCCAGCAGTTTCAGAGGCCTAGATACGCAGTATTTT. This chain joins TRBV28 and TRBJ2-3; D is uncertain. The V gene's germline CDR1 is MDHEN and CDR2 SYDVKM. Trimming removed 3 bases from V and 5 bases from J, with 9 bases in between. This CDR3 region has 13 residues.